This T cell receptor (beta chain) emerged from a study of regulatory T cells in long-lasting Graves disease. Libraries of TCR beta came from iRepertoire HTBI primers plus Arm-PCR of CDR3 regions. MiXCR, run by TCRdb on the multiplex PCR reads, gives a single entry per CDR3 protein. The table has 350,000 to 500,000 distinct CDR3 sequences, 21% seen once. The germline V and J ends were trimmed by 4 bases and 1 base, with 17 bases remaining between them. The CDR3 is made up of 17 amino acids. CDR1 is MNHEY and CDR2 is SMNVEV in the germline V gene (reference sequence). As for time point: persistent/refractory GD, antithyroid drugs over 5 years with positive TRAb. The TCR library was prepared using RNA isolated from PBMCs.

The V gene is TRBV27, the J gene TRBJ1-5; weak D call: TRBD1 (5 bases). The input for sequencing was peripheral blood mononuclear cells (PBMCs), taken when the disease was refractory, from a patient treated with antithyroid drugs. The clonotype originates from a female donor with Graves disease. CDR3 residues: CASSSSGGAISNQPQHF. The CDR3 DNA reads as TGTGCCAGCAGTTCATCAGGTGGGGCGATAAGCAATCAGCCCCAGCATTTT.